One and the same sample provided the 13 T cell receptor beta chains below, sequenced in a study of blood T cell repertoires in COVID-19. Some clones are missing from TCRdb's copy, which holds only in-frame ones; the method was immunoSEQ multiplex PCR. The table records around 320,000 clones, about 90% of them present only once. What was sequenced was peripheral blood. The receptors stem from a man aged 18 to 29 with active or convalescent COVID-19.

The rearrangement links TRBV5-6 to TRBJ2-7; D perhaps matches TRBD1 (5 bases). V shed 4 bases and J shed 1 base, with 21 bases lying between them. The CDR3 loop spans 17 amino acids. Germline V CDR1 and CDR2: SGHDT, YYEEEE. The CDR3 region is CASSLQIQVSGSYEQYF. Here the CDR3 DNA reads TGTGCCAGCAGCCTACAAATACAGGTTAGTGGGTCCTACGAGCAGTACTTC.

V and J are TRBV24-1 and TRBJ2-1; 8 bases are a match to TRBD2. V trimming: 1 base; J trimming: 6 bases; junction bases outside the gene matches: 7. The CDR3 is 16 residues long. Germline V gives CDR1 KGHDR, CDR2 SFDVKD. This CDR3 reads CATSDFTREGRNEQFF. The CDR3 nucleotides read TGTGCCACCAGTGATTTTACACGGGAGGGCCGCAATGAGCAGTTCTTC.

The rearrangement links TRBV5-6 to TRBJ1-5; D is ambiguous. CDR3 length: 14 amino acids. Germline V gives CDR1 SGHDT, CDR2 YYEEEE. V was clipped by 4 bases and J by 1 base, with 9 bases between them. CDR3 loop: CASSLMRSNQPQHF. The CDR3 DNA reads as TGTGCCAGCAGCCTTATGAGGAGCAATCAGCCCCAGCATTTT.

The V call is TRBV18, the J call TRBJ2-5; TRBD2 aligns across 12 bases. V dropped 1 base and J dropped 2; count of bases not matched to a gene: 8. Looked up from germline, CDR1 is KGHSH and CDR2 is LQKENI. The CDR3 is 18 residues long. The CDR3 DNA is TGTGCCAGCTCACCACTGGAAACTAGCGGGAGGAGGCAAGAGACCCAGTACTTC. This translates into CASSPLETSGRRQETQYF.

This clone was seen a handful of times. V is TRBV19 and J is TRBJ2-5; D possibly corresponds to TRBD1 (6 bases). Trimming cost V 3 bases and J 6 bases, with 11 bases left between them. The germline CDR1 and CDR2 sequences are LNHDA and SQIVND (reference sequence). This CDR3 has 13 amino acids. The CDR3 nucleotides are TGTGCCAGTAGTATCCCGCAGGGGCAGACCCAGTACTTC. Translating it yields CASSIPQGQTQYF. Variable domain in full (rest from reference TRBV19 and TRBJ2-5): DGGITQSPKYLFRKEGQNVTLSCEQNLNHDAMYWYRQDPGQGLRLIYYSQIVNDFQKGDIAEGYSVSREKKESFPLTVTSAQKNPTAFYLCASSIPQGQTQYFGPGTRLLVL.

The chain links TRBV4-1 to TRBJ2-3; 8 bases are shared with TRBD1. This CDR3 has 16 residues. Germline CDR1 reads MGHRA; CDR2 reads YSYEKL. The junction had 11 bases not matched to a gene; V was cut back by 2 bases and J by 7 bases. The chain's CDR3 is CASSQPGQEKTNTQYF. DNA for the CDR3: TGCGCCAGCAGCCAACCGGGACAGGAGAAAACAAATACGCAGTATTTT.

The CDR3 DNA sequence: TGTGCCAGCAGCTCGGTCCCTGTCTCGGATGGCTACACCTTC. Translation: CASSSVPVSDGYTF. The genes are TRBV7-2 and TRBJ1-2; D ambiguous. The V end lost 4 bases, the J end lost 6 bases, and 15 bases lay between the germline ends. CDR1 is SGHTA, CDR2 FQGNSA, per germline. The CDR3 consists of 14 residues.

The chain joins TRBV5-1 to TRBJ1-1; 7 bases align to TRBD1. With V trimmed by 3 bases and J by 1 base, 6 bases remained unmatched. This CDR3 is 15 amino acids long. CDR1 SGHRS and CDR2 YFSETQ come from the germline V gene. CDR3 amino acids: CASSYPGTANTEAFF. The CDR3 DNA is TGCGCCAGCAGCTACCCCGGGACAGCGAACACTGAAGCTTTCTTT.

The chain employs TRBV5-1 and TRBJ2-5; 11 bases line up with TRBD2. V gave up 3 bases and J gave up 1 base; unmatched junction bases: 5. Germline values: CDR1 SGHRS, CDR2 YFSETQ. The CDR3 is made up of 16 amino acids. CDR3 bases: TGCGCCAGCAGCTGGGGACTAGCGGAGACCCAAGAGACCCAGTACTTC. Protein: CASSWGLAETQETQYF.

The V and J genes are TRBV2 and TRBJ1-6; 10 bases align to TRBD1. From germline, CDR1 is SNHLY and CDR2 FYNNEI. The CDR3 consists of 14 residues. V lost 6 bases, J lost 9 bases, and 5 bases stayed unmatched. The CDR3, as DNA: TGTGCCAGCAGGGACGGACAGGGGGTTTCACCCCTCCACTTT. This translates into CASRDGQGVSPLHF.

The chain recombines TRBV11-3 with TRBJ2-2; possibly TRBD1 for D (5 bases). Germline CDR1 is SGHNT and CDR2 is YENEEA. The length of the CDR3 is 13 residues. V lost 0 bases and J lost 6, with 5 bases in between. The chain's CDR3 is CASSLDRAGELFF. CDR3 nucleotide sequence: TGTGCCAGCAGCTTAGACAGGGCCGGGGAGCTGTTTTTT.

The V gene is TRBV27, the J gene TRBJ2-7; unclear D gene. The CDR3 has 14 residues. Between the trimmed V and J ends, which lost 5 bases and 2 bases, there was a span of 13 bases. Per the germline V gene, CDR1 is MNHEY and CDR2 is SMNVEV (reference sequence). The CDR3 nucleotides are TGTGCCAGCAGTCCCGGCAGGATCCCCTACGAGCAGTACTTC. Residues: CASSPGRIPYEQYF.

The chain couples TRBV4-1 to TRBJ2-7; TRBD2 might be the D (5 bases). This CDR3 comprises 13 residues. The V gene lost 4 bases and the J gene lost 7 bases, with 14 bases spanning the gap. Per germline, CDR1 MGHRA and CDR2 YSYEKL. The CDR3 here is CASSLRGGLEQYF. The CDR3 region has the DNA TGCGCCAGCAGCCTCCGAGGAGGTCTGGAGCAGTACTTC.